The sequence of this T cell receptor beta chain was determined in a study of T-cell memory formation after mild COVID-19. Using constant-segment primers, 5'RACE produced TCR alpha and TCR beta cDNA libraries carrying sample barcodes and UMIs. MiXCR, run by TCRdb on the 5' RACE reads, gives a single entry per CDR3 protein. The repertoire holds roughly 580,000 distinct CDR3 sequences, with over 15% as singletons. Per the germline V gene, CDR1 is SEHNR and CDR2 is FQNEAQ (reference sequence). CDR3 length: 16 residues. V lost 5 bases and J 1 base, leaving 12 bases between the germline ends. This receptor was taken from an adult woman who had mild COVID-19 (a few samples of this study predate the infection). Cell type and time point are not known. The V gene is TRBV7-9, the J gene TRBJ2-6; D may be TRBD2 (5 bases). Sequenced: PBMCs or a T cell subset sorted from them (not recorded which). CDR3 DNA: TGTGCCAGCAGCCCCGGGAAGACTTCTGGGGCCAACGTCCTGACTTTC. Translated: CASSPGKTSGANVLTF.